This T cell receptor beta chain originates from a study of T cell repertoires in cytomegalovirus infection. Overall study context: CMV infection and matching HLA type were both indicated by public TCR beta signatures. Study-wide results and limits: Identification of carriers of CMV plus the relevant HLA was performed using cumulative public TCR beta family frequency.

TCRdb used MiXCR to reprocess the reads, holding one entry per CDR3 protein. The data show around 740,000 distinct CDR3 sequences, approximately 34% seen once. Notes on this clonotype: Its antigen is undetermined.

Trimming took 1 base from V and 4 from J, leaving 12 bases between them. The germline V gene has CDR1 SGHNT and CDR2 YYREEE (reference sequence). The CDR3 runs to 15 residues. V and J are TRBV5-4 and TRBJ2-1; D assignment may be TRBD1 or TRBD2 (6 bases each). Sequences were obtained from PBMCs. The TCR sequence derives from a human donor in good health (CMV status not recorded). Some clones in this sample may be carry-over from other donors' samples. Here the CDR3 DNA reads TGTGCCAGCAGCTTGACGGCGGGGACATACAATGAGCAGTTCTTC. It is translated as CASSLTAGTYNEQFF.